The 8 T cell receptor beta chains in this list originate from one sample, sequenced in a study of T cell responses to AZD1222 COVID-19 vaccine. This table comes from immunoSEQ multiplex PCR, and its TCRdb copy is limited to in-frame clones, with some not included. The repertoire holds more than 85,000 clones, with about 90% as singletons. Material: peripheral blood, obtained 28 days after the second AZD1222 dose. These TCRs come from an adult who received the AZD1222 COVID-19 vaccine.

The chain carries TRBV4-1 and TRBJ1-2, with D perhaps matching TRBD1 (5 bases). Germline V gives CDR1 MGHRA, CDR2 YSYEKL. The ends were cut back, 4 bases at V and 7 bases at J, with 16 bases in the middle. The CDR3 is 14 amino acids. CDR3 nucleotides: TGCGCCAGCAGCCCGGGCCCCGGACAAATTGGCTACACCTTC. This translates into CASSPGPGQIGYTF.

The chain has TRBV5-1 and TRBJ1-3; D gene ambiguous. The germline V gene has CDR1 SGHRS and CDR2 YFSETQ. The V end lost 7 bases, the J end lost 4 bases, and 12 bases lay between the germline ends. The CDR3 runs to 13 residues. In DNA, the CDR3 is TGCGCCAGCGCCTTTCTATTGGGAAACACCATATATTTT. The encoded protein is CASAFLLGNTIYF.

V is TRBV18 and J is TRBJ1-2; D not certain. The CDR3 contains 13 residues. The germline gives CDR1 KGHSH, CDR2 LQKENI. Between the trimmed V and J ends, which lost 6 bases and 7 bases, there was a span of 15 bases. The CDR3 DNA reads as TGTGCCAGCTCGCGGACCCAAGAAGGTGGCTACACCTTC. Translated: CASSRTQEGGYTF.

This sequence joins TRBV18 and TRBJ1-2, with TRBD1 identical over 12 bases. The CDR3 has 18 amino acids. After removal of 3 bases from V and 4 bases from J, the junction contained 12 bases not matched to a gene. Germline CDR1 KGHSH, CDR2 LQKENI. The CDR3 reads CASSPEMGQGANIYGYTF. The CDR3 DNA reads TGTGCCAGCTCACCCGAAATGGGACAGGGGGCAAACATCTATGGCTACACCTTC.

The chain is built from TRBV9 and TRBJ1-5; D gene ambiguous. Trimming took 3 bases from V and 1 from J, leaving 8 bases between them. CDR3 length: 14 amino acids. CDR1 is SGDLS and CDR2 is YYNGEE in the germline V gene. The CDR3 region is CASSAAGSNQPQHF. CDR3 DNA: TGTGCCAGCAGCGCCGCCGGGAGCAATCAGCCCCAGCATTTT. Drawing the rest from reference TRBV9 and TRBJ1-5, the complete variable domain is DSGVTQTPKHLITATGQRVTLRCSPRSGDLSVYWYQQSLDQGLQFLIQYYNGEERAKGNILERFSAQQFPDLHSELNLSSLELGDSALYFCASSAAGSNQPQHFGDGTRLSIL.

The rearrangement links TRBV28 to TRBJ2-7, with TRBD1 matching 11 bases. Germline V gene lookup returns CDR1 MDHEN and CDR2 SYDVKM. The V and J ends lost 10 bases and 2 bases, in that order; junction bases with no gene match: 7. The CDR3 has 14 residues. The CDR3, as DNA: TGTGCCACCGAAGGACAGGGGGCGACCTACGAGCAGTACTTC. Translation: CATEGQGATYEQYF.

The J gene is TRBJ2-3, the V gene TRBV27, with 7 bases that match TRBD2. CDR1 is MNHEY and CDR2 is SMNVEV in the germline V gene (reference sequence). The CDR3 has 15 amino acids. Germline trimming cut 5 bases from V and 1 base from J; bases unmatched to any gene: 6. Here the CDR3 reads CASSLGAGGTDTQYF. The CDR3, as DNA: TGTGCCAGCAGTCTAGGGGCGGGAGGCACAGATACGCAGTATTTT.

The rearrangement joins TRBV28 to TRBJ1-1; D is possibly TRBD1 (6 bases). Germline CDR1 is MDHEN and CDR2 is SYDVKM. The CDR3 extends over 15 amino acids. V was cut by 2 bases and J by 1 base, with 11 bases left in between. The CDR3 region has the DNA TGTGCCAGCAGTTTACCCAGGACAGCGAACACTGAAGCTTTCTTT. Translating gives CASSLPRTANTEAFF.